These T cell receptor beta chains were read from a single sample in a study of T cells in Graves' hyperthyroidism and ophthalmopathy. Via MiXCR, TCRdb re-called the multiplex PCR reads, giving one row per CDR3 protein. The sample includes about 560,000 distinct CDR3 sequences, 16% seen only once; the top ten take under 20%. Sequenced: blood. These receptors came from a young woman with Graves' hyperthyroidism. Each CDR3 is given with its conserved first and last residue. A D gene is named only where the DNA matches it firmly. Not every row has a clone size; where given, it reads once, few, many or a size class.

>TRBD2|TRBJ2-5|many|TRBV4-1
TGCGCCAGCAGCCAAGAGCCTAGCGGGGGATCCCAAGAGACCCAGTACTTC
CASSQEPSGGSQETQYF
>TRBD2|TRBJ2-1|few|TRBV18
TGTGCCAGCTCACCCGAACTAGCGGGGAACAATGAGCAGTTCTTC
CASSPELAGNNEQFF
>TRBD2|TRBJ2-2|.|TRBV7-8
TGTGCCAGCAACTCTCCTAGCGGGGGGGCCGACACCGGGGAGCTGTTTTTT
CASNSPSGGADTGELFF
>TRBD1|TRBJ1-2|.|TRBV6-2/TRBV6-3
TGTGCCAGCAGTTACGTGGGACAGTCGGCGGGCTACACCTTC
CASSYVGQSAGYTF
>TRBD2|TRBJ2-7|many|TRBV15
TGTGCCACCAGCAGAGATTCCTCTACTAGCGGGAGTCAGTACGAGCAGTACTTC
CATSRDSSTSGSQYEQYF
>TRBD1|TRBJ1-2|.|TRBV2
TGTGCCAGCAGTGCGGACAGGAGTAACTATGGCTACACCTTC
CASSADRSNYGYTF
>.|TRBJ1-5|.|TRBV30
TGTGCCTGGAGTGGCCGCGCGGGCAGTAGCAATCAGCCCCAGCATTTT
CAWSGRAGSSNQPQHF
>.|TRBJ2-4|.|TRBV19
TGTGCCAGTAGTTCCTCCCCCAGGCTAGCCAAAAACATTCAGTACTTC
CASSSSPRLAKNIQYF
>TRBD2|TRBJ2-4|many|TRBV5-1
TGCGCCAGCAGCGTCGCGGGACTAGAGGACATTCAGTACTTC
CASSVAGLEDIQYF
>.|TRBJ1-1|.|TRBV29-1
TGCAGCGTCGTTATTTATAGGCCACCAGTGAGGAGCACTGAAGCTTTCTTT
CSVVIYRPPVRSTEAFF
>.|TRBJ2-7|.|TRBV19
TGTGCCAGTAGCCCCACGGGTGGGGGCCGGTACGAGCAGTACTTC
CASSPTGGGRYEQYF
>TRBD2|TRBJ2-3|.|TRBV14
TGTGCCAGCAGCCAGCAAGCGGGAGTAGGGACAGATACGCAGTATTTT
CASSQQAGVGTDTQYF
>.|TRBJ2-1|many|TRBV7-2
TGTGCCAGCAGCTTATTTCTCAATGAGCAGTTCTTC
CASSLFLNEQFF
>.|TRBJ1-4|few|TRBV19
TGTGCCAGTAGTACAACAGGGTTGGTGGGTGAAAAACTGTTTTTT
CASSTTGLVGEKLFF
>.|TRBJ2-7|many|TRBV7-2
TGTGCCAGCAGCTTAGACAAATACGAGCAGTACTTC
CASSLDKYEQYF
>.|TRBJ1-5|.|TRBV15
TGTGCCACCAGCAGAGATGGAGCGGGCAATCAGCCCCAGCATTTT
CATSRDGAGNQPQHF
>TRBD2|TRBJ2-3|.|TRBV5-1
TGCGCCAGCAGCTTGACCCCAGCGGGGGACACAGATACGCAGTATTTT
CASSLTPAGDTDTQYF
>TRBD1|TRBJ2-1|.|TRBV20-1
TGCAGTGCTAGAGACCCGGGACAGGGTGGATTCAATGAGCAGTTCTTC
CSARDPGQGGFNEQFF
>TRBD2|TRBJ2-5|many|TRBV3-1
TGTGCCAGCAGCCAAGATGCGCCGGGACTAGCGGAAGAGACCCAGTACTTC
CASSQDAPGLAEETQYF
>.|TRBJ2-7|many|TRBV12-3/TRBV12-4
TGTGCCAGCAGTTCGTGGGGTCTCGAGCAGTACTTC
CASSSWGLEQYF
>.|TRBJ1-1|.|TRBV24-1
TGTGCCACCAGTGATTTGCCGGGAGCAGAAGCTTTCTTT
CATSDLPGAEAFF
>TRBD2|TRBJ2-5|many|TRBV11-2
TGTGCCAGCAGCTTAGCCCCTGGGGCTAGCGGCTACCAAGAGACCCAGTACTTC
CASSLAPGASGYQETQYF
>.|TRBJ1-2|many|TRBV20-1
TGCAGCGCCGAACACAGTTCGAGTGGCTACACCTTC
CSAEHSSSGYTF
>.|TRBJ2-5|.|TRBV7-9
TGTGCCAGCAGCTTTATACTAGCCCAAGAGACCCAGTACTTC
CASSFILAQETQYF
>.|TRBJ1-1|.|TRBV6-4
TGTGCCAGCACTTACACCGATCGGCGGGACGGAGGAGCTGAAGCTTTCTTT
CASTYTDRRDGGAEAFF
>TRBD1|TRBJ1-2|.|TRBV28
TGTGCCAGCCGCAGTCCCAGGACAGGGAACTATGGCTACACCTTC
CASRSPRTGNYGYTF
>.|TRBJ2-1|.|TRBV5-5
TGTGCCAGCAGCCTTGGGTTGCATGAGCAGTTCTTC
CASSLGLHEQFF
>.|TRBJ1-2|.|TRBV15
TGTGCCACCAGCATGGGGGGGGGGGACGGCTACACCTTC
CATSMGGGDGYTF
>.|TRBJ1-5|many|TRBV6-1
TGTGCCAGCAGTCGGGACGGATATCAGCCCCAGCATTTT
CASSRDGYQPQHF
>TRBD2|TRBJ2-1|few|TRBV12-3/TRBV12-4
TGTGCCAGCAGTAGACTAGCGGACTCCTACAATGAGCAGTTCTTC
CASSRLADSYNEQFF
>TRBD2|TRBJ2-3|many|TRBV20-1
TGCAGTGCTATCCCTAGCGGGGGGGGTGGCACAGATACGCAGTATTTT
CSAIPSGGGGTDTQYF
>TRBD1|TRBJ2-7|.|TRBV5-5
TGTGCCAGCAGCTCGACAGGGGGCACGCAGTACTTC
CASSSTGGTQYF
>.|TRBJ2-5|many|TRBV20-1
TGCAGTGCTGCACAGGGAAACCAAGAGACCCAGTACTTC
CSAAQGNQETQYF
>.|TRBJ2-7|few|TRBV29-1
TGCAGCGTTGAGGACCCGGGGGCGAGGTCCTACGAGCAGTACTTC
CSVEDPGARSYEQYF
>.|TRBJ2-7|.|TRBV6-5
TGTGCCAGCAGTTACGTGCAGGGAATCGACGAGCAGTACTTC
CASSYVQGIDEQYF
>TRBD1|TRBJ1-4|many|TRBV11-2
TGTGCCAGCAGCCAGGGGGGGCAGGAAAAACTGTTTTTT
CASSQGGQEKLFF
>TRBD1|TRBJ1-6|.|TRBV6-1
TGTGCCAGCAGGGAGACAGGGAGGTCCTATAATTCACCCCTCCACTTT
CASRETGRSYNSPLHF
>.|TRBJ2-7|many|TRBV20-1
TGCAGTGCTAGAGACGCAGAAGGGAATCGGGGCGAGCAGTACTTC
CSARDAEGNRGEQYF
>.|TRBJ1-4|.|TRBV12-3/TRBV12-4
TGTGCCAGCAGTCCCGGGGGCGTGCAGGGTAGGAAAAAACTGTTTTTT
CASSPGGVQGRKKLFF
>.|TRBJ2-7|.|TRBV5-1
TGCGCCAGCAGCTTGGCGTTGAACTCGGACGAGCAGTACTTC
CASSLALNSDEQYF
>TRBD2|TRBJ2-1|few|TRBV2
TGTGCCAGCAGTGAAATGCAGCGGGAGGAAGGGGAGCAGTTCTTC
CASSEMQREEGEQFF
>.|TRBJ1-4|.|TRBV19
TGTGCCAGTACCTTCGCGGGGAAGACTAATGAAAAACTGTTTTTT
CASTFAGKTNEKLFF
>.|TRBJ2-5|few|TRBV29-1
TGCAGCGGACATCGAGGGGGGGAAGAGACCCAGTACTTC
CSGHRGGEETQYF
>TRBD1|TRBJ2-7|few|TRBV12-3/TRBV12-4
TGTGCCAGCAGTTTCGAGCGGAGGACAGGGTATATTTACGAGCAGTACTTC
CASSFERRTGYIYEQYF
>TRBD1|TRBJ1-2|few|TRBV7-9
TGTGCCAGCAGCCCACAGGGGGCCGGCTATGGCTACACCTTC
CASSPQGAGYGYTF
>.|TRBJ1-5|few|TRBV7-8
TGTGCCAGCAGCTTAGAATTTAGTTGGAATGGGCAGCCCCAGCATTTT
CASSLEFSWNGQPQHF
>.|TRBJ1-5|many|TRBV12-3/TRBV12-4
TGTGCCAGCAGATCCGGGCCGACCTTGGGTAGCAATCAGCCCCAGCATTTT
CASRSGPTLGSNQPQHF
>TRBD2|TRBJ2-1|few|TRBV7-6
TGTGCCAGCAGCTCGCAGGGGACTAGTTCCAATGAGCAGTTCTTC
CASSSQGTSSNEQFF
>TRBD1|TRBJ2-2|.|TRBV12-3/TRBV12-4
TGTGCCACACAGGACAGGGGGTTTAACACCGGGGAGCTGTTTTTT
CATQDRGFNTGELFF
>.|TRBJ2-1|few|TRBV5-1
TGCGCCAGCAGCTTGCGCCCTCCAGATGAGCAGTTCTTC
CASSLRPPDEQFF
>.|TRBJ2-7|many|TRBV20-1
TGCAGTGCTAGAATGGGGCTACCTACTCGGGGCGAGCAGTACTTC
CSARMGLPTRGEQYF
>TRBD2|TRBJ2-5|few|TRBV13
TGTGCCAGCAGTATGGGGGGGTTCGAGACCCAGTACTTC
CASSMGGFETQYF
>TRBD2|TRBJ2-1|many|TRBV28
TGTGCCAGCAGGGGGGGTTGGACTAGCGGGAGGTTTTACAATGAGCAGTTCTTC
CASRGGWTSGRFYNEQFF
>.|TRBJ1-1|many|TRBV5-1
TGCGCCAGCAGCTTTGTAGGAGTGAACACTGAAGCTTTCTTT
CASSFVGVNTEAFF
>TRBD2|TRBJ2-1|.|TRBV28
TGTGCCAGCAGTTCCGACGGGACTAGGAATGAGCAGTTCTTC
CASSSDGTRNEQFF
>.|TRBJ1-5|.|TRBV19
TGTGCCAGTAGGCGCGGACATAGCAATCAGCCCCAGCATTTT
CASRRGHSNQPQHF
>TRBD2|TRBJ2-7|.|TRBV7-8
TGTGCCAGCAGCTTAGGTTTGCTAGCGGGGGCAAAAAGGTACGAGCAGTACTTC
CASSLGLLAGAKRYEQYF
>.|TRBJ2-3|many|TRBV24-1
TGTGCCACCAGTGATGGGGAGTTCGGAGATACGCAGTATTTT
CATSDGEFGDTQYF
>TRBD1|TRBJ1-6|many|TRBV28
TGTGCCAGCAGGCCAGACAGGGGCGATAATTCACCCCTCCACTTT
CASRPDRGDNSPLHF